The sequence of this TCR beta chain was determined in a study of tumor-infiltrating lymphocytes in primary liver carcinoma. This clonotype was counted a few times. What it binds is not known. Findings and caveats of the study: Lower overlap was observed for tumor-adjacent and tumor-blood pairs relative to tumor region pairs.

It was unsorted whole blood that yielded blood RNA, and germline DNA was also extracted. Trimming left V 6 bases short and J 0 bases short, with 15 bases between. This CDR3 is 17 amino acids long. Germline lookup yields CDR1 MNHNY and CDR2 SVGAGI (reference sequence). TCR beta cDNA came from about 500 ng total RNA, primed with a constant-region primer. Libraries of TCR beta came from three nested multiplex PCR rounds with slightly modified ARM-PCR. Use of TRBV1-TRBV30 forward primers with a C-beta reverse primer characterized the first two PCR rounds, which lasted roughly 11 cycles each. TCRdb recomputed calls from the multiplex PCR reads with MiXCR, one row per CDR3 protein. This table holds just over 300,000 distinct CDR3 sequences, roughly three fifths found once.

The receptor's source is a woman aged 25 to 39 with primary liver carcinoma and hepatitis B virus infection. The genes are TRBV6-6 and TRBJ2-6; D is tentatively TRBD1 or TRBD2 (5 bases each). The sequencing sample was made of peripheral blood. The chain's CDR3 is CASRPGPPFSGANVLTF. CDR3 coding DNA: TGTGCCAGCAGACCGGGACCTCCTTTCTCTGGGGCCAACGTCCTGACTTTC.